The T cell receptor beta chain under discussion was sequenced for a study of blood T cell repertoires in COVID-19. At the level of the study: Collection of acute and convalescent COVID-19 samples took place in the United States, Italy and Spain. From T cells, B-cell-depleted T cells, or PBMCs came the material, which was cDNA or gDNA.

This CDR3 contains 16 residues. CDR1 SGHDN and CDR2 FVKESK come from the germline V gene. V was shortened by 0 bases and J by 0 bases, with 11 bases between the two germline ends. As handled by the study authors: Amplification with reference gene primers provided the estimates of nucleated cell counts. The table came from immunoSEQ multiplex PCR; TCRdb's copy has only in-frame clones and leaves some out. V, J and clone size were drawn from that table, and D and trimming were deduced from the DNA. The data hold 150,000 or so clones, with about 81% observed a single time. Sequencing was carried out using peripheral blood. V gene TRBV14 combines with J gene TRBJ1-1, with D possibly being TRBD1 (5 bases). This TCR was sampled from a human donor in a cohort sampled during active COVID-19. The CDR3 DNA follows: TGTGCCAGCAGCCAAGAACAGGCTTTCATGAACACTGAAGCTTTCTTT. It translates to CASSQEQAFMNTEAFF.